These T cell receptor beta chains were read from a single sample in a study of blood T cell repertoires in COVID-19. The repertoire was sequenced with immunoSEQ multiplex PCR; TCRdb's copy has only in-frame clones and lacks some. The sample consists of 170,000 or so clones, approximately 90% of them appearing once. Sequences were obtained from peripheral blood. These receptors were collected from a man between 50 and 59 years old with acute or convalescent COVID-19. Each CDR3 is given with its conserved first and last residue. Fields, in order: CDR3 DNA, CDR3 protein, D gene, V gene, clone size, J gene, CDR3 length. A D gene is named only where the DNA matches it firmly. The size of a clone is reported for some rows only, either as once, few or many, or as a class for expanded clones.

TGTGCCAGCAGCGTCTCCCCCACCCTAGCGGGGGGGCATATGTATGAGCAGTTCTTC | CASSVSPTLAGGHMYEQFF | TRBD2 | TRBV9 | once | TRBJ2-1 | 19
TGTGCCATCAGTGATTGGACAGGGGTTGTCGGCTATGGCTACACCTTC | CAISDWTGVVGYGYTF | TRBD1 | TRBV10-3 | - | TRBJ1-2 | 16
TGTGCCAGCAGTGAAGCCGTTGGGGGGTTTCAGCCCCAGCATTTT | CASSEAVGGFQPQHF | - | TRBV6-1 | - | TRBJ1-5 | 15
TGTGCCAGTAGTGCAGGGACTAGTACAGATACGCAGTATTTT | CASSAGTSTDTQYF | TRBD2 | TRBV19 | - | TRBJ2-3 | 14
TGCGCCAGCAGCCAGGGACTAGCGGGGGGGAATGAGCAGTTCTTC | CASSQGLAGGNEQFF | TRBD2 | TRBV4-3 | - | TRBJ2-1 | 15
TGTGCCAGCAGCCAAGAACAGGGGGCGAGGAATTCACCCCTCCACTTT | CASSQEQGARNSPLHF | TRBD1 | TRBV4-2 | - | TRBJ1-6 | 16
TGTGCCAGCAGTCTCCGGGACAGGGGAGTCGGTAGCAATCAGCCCCAGCATTTT | CASSLRDRGVGSNQPQHF | TRBD1 | TRBV6-2/TRBV6-3 | - | TRBJ1-5 | 18
TGTGCCAGCAGTGAAGCGAGGGGACAAAATCAGCCCCAGCATTTT | CASSEARGQNQPQHF | - | TRBV6-1 | - | TRBJ1-5 | 15
TGTGCCATCAGTGAGCCCCAGCAGCCCCAGCATTTT | CAISEPQQPQHF | - | TRBV10-3 | - | TRBJ1-5 | 12
TGTGCCAGCAGCTTGTTTAGCGGGGCTTCCTACGAGCAGTACTTC | CASSLFSGASYEQYF | TRBD2 | TRBV5-4 | - | TRBJ2-7 | 15
TGCGCCAGCAGCCAAGCTCTAGCCACTTCCTATGGCTACACCTTC | CASSQALATSYGYTF | - | TRBV4-1 | - | TRBJ1-2 | 15
TGTGCCAGCAGTGGGGGACTACAAAACATTCAGTACTTC | CASSGGLQNIQYF | TRBD2 | TRBV12-3/TRBV12-4 | - | TRBJ2-4 | 13
TGTGCCAGCAGCCCGGGGACTAGCGGGATGGTCGGGGAGCTGTTTTTT | CASSPGTSGMVGELFF | TRBD2 | TRBV7-6 | - | TRBJ2-2 | 16
TGCAGCGTTGCGGAGGGTATTATGCGCTGGGGAGCTTTCTTT | CSVAEGIMRWGAFF | - | TRBV29-1 | - | TRBJ1-1 | 14
TGCGCCAGCAGCGGGGGGACTTACTCTTCCGAGCAGTACTTC | CASSGGTYSSEQYF | - | TRBV5-1 | - | TRBJ2-7 | 14
TGTGCCAGTAGTAAGTCGGGCTCTGGAAACACCATATATTTT | CASSKSGSGNTIYF | - | TRBV19 | - | TRBJ1-3 | 14
TGTGCCAGCAGCCAAGAACGGGACTTTAACTATGGCTACACCTTC | CASSQERDFNYGYTF | - | TRBV3-1/TRBV3-2 | - | TRBJ1-2 | 15
TGTGCCACCAGTGACCGACAGGGGACTAACTCCTACAATGAGCAGTTCTTC | CATSDRQGTNSYNEQFF | - | TRBV24-1 | - | TRBJ2-1 | 17
TGTGCCAGCAGCGGGACTCCTAGCTCCTACAATGAGCAGTTCTTC | CASSGTPSSYNEQFF | - | TRBV2 | - | TRBJ2-1 | 15
TGTGCCTGGAACACATGGGAGACCCAGTACTTC | CAWNTWETQYF | - | TRBV30 | - | TRBJ2-5 | 11
TGTGCCAGAAGCCCTGGACTAGCGGGAGTCTGCGGCACCGGGGAGCTGTTTTTT | CARSPGLAGVCGTGELFF | TRBD2 | TRBV5-3 | - | TRBJ2-2 | 18
TGCGCCAGCGGGGGACTAGCGGGAGGCCTCCAAGAGACCCAGTACTTC | CASGGLAGGLQETQYF | TRBD2 | TRBV10-2 | - | TRBJ2-5 | 16
TGTGCCACCAGCAGAGAGCGGGACAGTTGGTCCGAGCAGTACTTC | CATSRERDSWSEQYF | - | TRBV15 | - | TRBJ2-7 | 15
TGTGCCAGCAGGGACGAGGGACTAGCGGGCAATGAGCAGTTCTTC | CASRDEGLAGNEQFF | TRBD2 | TRBV6-6 | once | TRBJ2-1 | 15
TGTGCCAGCAGCGAGCGGGGCTCCTACGAGCAGTACTTC | CASSERGSYEQYF | TRBD2 | TRBV7-9 | once | TRBJ2-7 | 13
TGTGCCAGCAGCCAAGATTGGTCGGTCAATCAGCCCCAGCATTTT | CASSQDWSVNQPQHF | - | TRBV3-1/TRBV3-2 | - | TRBJ1-5 | 15
TGCGCCAGCAGCTTGTGGCAGGGGAGTGAAAAACTGTTTTTT | CASSLWQGSEKLFF | - | TRBV5-1 | - | TRBJ1-4 | 14
TGTGCCAGCTCACCGACAGGGGCCTCCTACGAGCAGTACTTC | CASSPTGASYEQYF | TRBD1 | TRBV18 | - | TRBJ2-7 | 14
TGCGCCAGCACCGACGCCGGGACAGGGGGCTCAGATGAGCAGTTCTTC | CASTDAGTGGSDEQFF | TRBD1 | TRBV5-1 | - | TRBJ2-1 | 16
TGCGCCAGCAGTCATCCTTCCACTAGCGGGAGGTTCACAGATACGCAGTATTTT | CASSHPSTSGRFTDTQYF | TRBD2 | TRBV23-1 | - | TRBJ2-3 | 18
TGCAGCGTTCTTCCGATTCTGGGGGGCTACGAGCAGTACTTC | CSVLPILGGYEQYF | - | TRBV29-1 | - | TRBJ2-7 | 14
TGTGCCAGCAGCCAAGATCACATAGCGGGGGCTCAGGGAGAGACCCAGTACTTC | CASSQDHIAGAQGETQYF | TRBD2 | TRBV4-2 | - | TRBJ2-5 | 18
TGTGCCAGCAGCGTAGGCCCTGGGGTGAGGGCAGAGACCCAGTACTTC | CASSVGPGVRAETQYF | - | TRBV9 | once | TRBJ2-5 | 16
TGTGCCAGCAGCTACCGAAACAGGGTCGGTCAGCCCCAGCATTTT | CASSYRNRVGQPQHF | - | TRBV13 | - | TRBJ1-5 | 15
TGTGCCAGTACTCCGGACAGGGTAAACTATGGCTACACCTTC | CASTPDRVNYGYTF | TRBD1 | TRBV19 | - | TRBJ1-2 | 14
TGTGCCAGCAGTCTAACTAGCGGGGGGCACACAGATACGCAGTATTTT | CASSLTSGGHTDTQYF | TRBD2 | TRBV27 | once | TRBJ2-3 | 16
TGCGCCAGCAGCTTAGGGGGTGACGGAAACACCATATATTTT | CASSLGGDGNTIYF | - | TRBV5-1 | - | TRBJ1-3 | 14
TGTGCCAGCAGCTTGGAACAGGGGGGCACCGGGGAGCTGTTTTTT | CASSLEQGGTGELFF | TRBD1 | TRBV5-4 | - | TRBJ2-2 | 15
TGTGCCAGCAGGCTAGCGTACACCTCCTACGAGCAGTACTTC | CASRLAYTSYEQYF | - | TRBV2 | - | TRBJ2-7 | 14
TGTGCCAGCAGCTTTGGAGCGGGGGAAGAGACCCAGTACTTC | CASSFGAGEETQYF | TRBD2 | TRBV7-3 | - | TRBJ2-5 | 14
TGCGCCAGCAGCATAGCGGGGGGGCCGGCAGATACGCAGTATTTT | CASSIAGGPADTQYF | TRBD2 | TRBV5-1 | - | TRBJ2-3 | 15
TGTGCCAGTAGCTCGTGGGAGGGTCACACTGAAGCTTTCTTT | CASSSWEGHTEAFF | - | TRBV19 | medium-sized | TRBJ1-1 | 14
TGTGCCAGCAGCTTAGGCGGCAGGGGACCCTACAATGAGCAGTTCTTC | CASSLGGRGPYNEQFF | - | TRBV7-2 | - | TRBJ2-1 | 16
TGTGCCAGCAGCACAGGGGGAGGCTACACCTTC | CASSTGGGYTF | TRBD1 | TRBV3-1/TRBV3-2 | once | TRBJ1-2 | 11
TGCGCCAGCAGCCAAGGGGCAGGGAAGAACTATGGCTACACCTTC | CASSQGAGKNYGYTF | - | TRBV4-1 | - | TRBJ1-2 | 15
TGTGCCAGCACCGGGAAGACAGGACCTAGCACTGAAGCTTTCTTT | CASTGKTGPSTEAFF | - | TRBV6-5 | - | TRBJ1-1 | 15
TGCGCCAGCAGCCCACATCCGGGACAGGGCAGGGATACGCAGTATTTT | CASSPHPGQGRDTQYF | TRBD1 | TRBV4-1 | once | TRBJ2-3 | 16
TGTGCCACCAGCAGAGAACCCTCAGCTAACTATGGCTACACCTTC | CATSREPSANYGYTF | - | TRBV15 | - | TRBJ1-2 | 15
TGTGCCAGCAGCTTGTTCCTACCTACCACTGAAGCTTTCTTT | CASSLFLPTTEAFF | - | TRBV5-6 | - | TRBJ1-1 | 14
TGTGCCAGCAGTGAAAGGGACAGTCAGTACTTC | CASSERDSQYF | TRBD1 | TRBV2 | - | TRBJ2-4 | 11
TGTGCCAACCGACAGGGGCCTAATGAAAAACTGTTTTTT | CANRQGPNEKLFF | TRBD1 | TRBV10-3 | - | TRBJ1-4 | 13